These 28 T cell receptor beta chains share one sample of origin, sequenced in a study of shared clonotypes between healthy human individuals. The protocol was immunoSEQ multiplex PCR, while the TCRdb copy is restricted to in-frame clones and leaves out a portion. Seen here are about 2.5 million clones, around 90% observed once, and the top ten hold about 0.41%. The source material was naive CD4+ T cells from PBMCs. Stated subset: CD45RA+ positively selected. The receptors here all came from a man between 18 and 29 years old in good health. Some clones in this sample may be carry-over from other donors' samples.

This rearrangement joins TRBV25-1 to TRBJ2-7; possible D gene TRBD2, 5 bases. Germline V gene data show CDR1 as MGHDK and CDR2 as SYGVNS. V dropped 4 bases and J dropped 6 bases, with 25 bases sitting between them. This CDR3 has 17 residues. CDR3 amino acids: CASSGLPPLGLGGEQYF. CDR3 bases: TGTGCCAGCAGTGGCCTCCCACCGCTCGGCTTAGGAGGCGAGCAGTACTTC.

This sequence joins TRBV29-1 and TRBJ2-3; perhaps TRBD2 as D (5 bases). Trimming stripped 6 bases from V and 2 bases from J, with 12 bases between. CDR1 and CDR2 from the germline V gene are SQVTM and ANQGSEA. This CDR3 has 13 residues. CDR3 sequence reads: CSVVGRDTDTQYF. The DNA for the CDR3 is TGCAGCGTGGTTGGACGGGACACAGATACGCAGTATTTT.

About this clone itself: Within the sample, other DNA sequences also encode this same CDR3. This sequence joins TRBV6-5 and TRBJ2-7, with D uncertain. There are 13 residues in the CDR3. Germline CDR1 MNHEY, CDR2 SVGAGI. V was shortened by 2 bases and J by 1 base, with 6 bases between the two germline ends. The CDR3 reads CASSYPGSYEQYF. The DNA of the CDR3 is TGTGCCAGCAGTTACCCCGGGTCCTACGAGCAGTACTTC.

This chain links TRBV28 with TRBJ1-5; TRBD1 agrees at 7 bases. The germline V gene encodes CDR1 MDHEN and CDR2 SYDVKM. The CDR3 contains 15 residues. V lost 5 bases, J lost 7 bases, and 11 bases stayed unmatched. The CDR3 DNA is TGTGCCAGCAGTGGACGACAGGGCGGGCGGCAGCCCCAGCATTTT. The encoded protein is CASSGRQGGRQPQHF. Looking up the rest from reference TRBV28 and TRBJ1-5 gives the full variable domain: DVKVTQSSRYLVKRTGEKVFLECVQDMDHENMFWYRQDPGLGLRLIYFSYDVKMKEKGDIPEGYSVSREKKERFSLILESASTNQTSMYLCASSGRQGGRQPQHFGDGTRLSIL.

This chain connects TRBV19 to TRBJ1-3, with unresolved D. The CDR3 totals 14 residues. Germline V gene data show CDR1 as LNHDA and CDR2 as SQIVND (reference sequence). V lost 7 bases to trimming and J lost 5 bases, with 15 bases between them. CDR3 coding DNA: TGTGCCAGTACCCGGACCGGCATACGAAACACCATATATTTT. It yields the protein CASTRTGIRNTIYF. The full variable domain, its missing parts supplied by reference TRBV19 and TRBJ1-3, is DGGITQSPKYLFRKEGQNVTLSCEQNLNHDAMYWYRQDPGQGLRLIYYSQIVNDFQKGDIAEGYSVSREKKESFPLTVTSAQKNPTAFYLCASTRTGIRNTIYFGEGSWLTVV.

With regard to this clone: A junction boundary mismatches the germline segment, possibly from a read error. The chain combines TRBV14 with TRBJ2-7; D unresolved. This CDR3 has 8 residues. CDR1 and CDR2 from the germline V gene are SGHDN and FVKESK. CDR3 coding DNA: TGTGCCAGCAGCCAAGAGTGTTTC. Its translation: CASSQECF.

The chain is built from TRBV9 and TRBJ2-3; D perhaps matches TRBD1 (6 bases). The length of the CDR3 is 15 residues. V was cut by 3 bases and J by 2 bases, with 13 bases left in between. The V gene's germline CDR1 is SGDLS and CDR2 YYNGEE. For the CDR3, the DNA is TGTGCCAGCAGCGCTACAGGGCACCTCACAGATACGCAGTATTTT. Translated: CASSATGHLTDTQYF.

The rearrangement joins TRBV13 to TRBJ2-7; D might be TRBD1 or TRBD2, each matching 5 bases. V gave up 3 bases and J gave up 0 bases, with 6 bases separating them. The CDR3 extends over 13 amino acids. Looked up from germline, CDR1 is PRHDT and CDR2 is FYEKMQ (reference sequence). The CDR3 sequence is CASSLGVSYEQYF. The CDR3 nucleotides are TGTGCCAGCAGCTTGGGGGTCTCCTACGAGCAGTACTTC.

V is TRBV5-1 and J is TRBJ2-3, with TRBD2 matching 13 bases. Germline values: CDR1 SGHRS, CDR2 YFSETQ. The CDR3 is made up of 16 amino acids. Trimming took 4 bases from V and 6 from J; bases not matched to a gene: 8. This CDR3 reads CASSRGLAGDADTQYF. Here the CDR3 DNA reads TGCGCCAGCAGCAGAGGACTAGCGGGAGATGCGGATACGCAGTATTTT.

The gene calls are TRBV18 and TRBJ2-6, with D maybe TRBD1 (6 bases). The CDR3 length is 17 residues. Germline-derived CDR1 and CDR2 are KGHSH and LQKENI. Trimming shortened V by 6 bases and J by 2 bases, and 17 bases separated the two germline ends. The DNA for the CDR3 is TGTGCCAGCTCGTCAGGGGTAGTTAATACTGGGGCCAACGTCCTGACTTTC. Protein sequence: CASSSGVVNTGANVLTF.

The chain employs TRBV2 and TRBJ2-2; D uncertain. The germline V gene has CDR1 SNHLY and CDR2 FYNNEI. This CDR3 comprises 15 residues. V shed 3 bases and J shed 4 bases, with 12 bases lying between them. The DNA of the CDR3 is TGTGCCAGCAGTGATGTGGGTGCGAGCACCGGGGAGCTGTTTTTT. It encodes CASSDVGASTGELFF.

This clone was detected once. The V gene is TRBV7-9, the J gene TRBJ1-1, with D unresolved. The CDR3 loop spans 13 amino acids. Germline CDR1 and CDR2: SEHNR and FQNEAQ (reference sequence). V was trimmed by 5 bases and J by 4 bases, leaving 11 bases between them. The CDR3 region is CASSAQEATEAFF. CDR3 in DNA: TGTGCCAGCAGCGCTCAGGAGGCCACTGAAGCTTTCTTT.

CDR3 in amino acids: CASTAENTGELFF. CDR3 sequence (DNA): TGTGCCAGCACAGCGGAGAACACCGGGGAGCTGTTTTTT. The chain carries TRBV13 and TRBJ2-2, with D possibly TRBD2 on 5 matching bases. CDR3 size: 13 residues. CDR1 and CDR2 from the germline V gene are PRHDT and FYEKMQ (reference sequence). Trimming removed 7 bases from V and 1 base from J, with 7 bases in between.

V is TRBV9 and J is TRBJ1-5, with 7 bases identical to TRBD1. The V and J ends lost 0 bases and 3 bases, in that order; junction bases with no gene match: 6. Looked up from germline, CDR1 is SGDLS and CDR2 is YYNGEE. The CDR3 is 16 residues long. The DNA for the CDR3 is TGTGCCAGCAGCGTAGGTCCCGGGACAGACAATCAGCCCCAGCATTTT. This translates into CASSVGPGTDNQPQHF. Full variable domain (remainder filled in from reference TRBV9 and TRBJ1-5): DSGVTQTPKHLITATGQRVTLRCSPRSGDLSVYWYQQSLDQGLQFLIQYYNGEERAKGNILERFSAQQFPDLHSELNLSSLELGDSALYFCASSVGPGTDNQPQHFGDGTRLSIL.

This chain links TRBV10-3 with TRBJ1-1, with D uncertain. This CDR3 region has 15 residues. V was trimmed by 5 bases and J by 6 bases, leaving 19 bases between them. CDR1 and CDR2 (germline): ENHRY, SYGVKD. This CDR3 is CAISPLNLVSAEAFF. The CDR3 nucleotides read TGTGCCATCAGTCCCCTTAATTTAGTTTCGGCTGAAGCTTTCTTT.

The chain combines TRBV5-1 with TRBJ2-3; 11 bases match TRBD2. The CDR3 runs to 17 residues. V gave up 0 bases and J gave up 1 base; unmatched junction bases: 4. Germline CDR1 is SGHRS and CDR2 is YFSETQ. CDR3 DNA: TGCGCCAGCAGCTTGGGGCTAGCGGGAGGCCGCACAGATACGCAGTATTTT. Its translation is CASSLGLAGGRTDTQYF.

The V and J genes are TRBV5-1 and TRBJ1-2; the D is unclear. The V gene's germline CDR1 is SGHRS and CDR2 YFSETQ. V lost 0 bases, J lost 3 bases, and 12 bases lay in between. The CDR3 spans 15 residues. The CDR3 DNA follows: TGCGCCAGCAGCTTGGGTCTGCAGCGGGACTATGGCTACACCTTC. Its protein is CASSLGLQRDYGYTF.

V and J are TRBV7-2 and TRBJ2-7, with 9 bases identical to TRBD1. The CDR3 spans 13 residues. Germline-derived CDR1 and CDR2 are SGHTA and FQGNSA. With V trimmed by 5 bases and J by 6 bases, 5 bases remained unmatched. The chain's CDR3 is CASSPTGGVEQYF. The CDR3 DNA reads TGTGCCAGCAGCCCGACAGGGGGGGTCGAGCAGTACTTC.

This chain links TRBV7-2 with TRBJ2-1, with 7 nucleotides matching TRBD2. Germline trimming cut 5 bases from V and 6 bases from J; bases unmatched to any gene: 10. Germline V gene sequence: CDR1 SGHTA, CDR2 FQGNSA. This CDR3 comprises 15 residues. The CDR3 is CASSPRTRRGNEQFF. The CDR3 coding sequence is TGTGCCAGCAGCCCACGGACTAGGCGGGGCAATGAGCAGTTCTTC.

Worth noting for this clone: One end of the junction does not line up with germline, which may come from a read error. J is TRBJ1-2 and V is TRBV2; D not resolved. Germline values: CDR1 SNHLY, CDR2 FYNNEI. This CDR3 is built from 12 residues. CDR3 in amino acids: CASSGNSRTGLF. The CDR3, as DNA: TGTGCCAGCAGTGGTAATTCAAGGACGGGTTTATTC.

This clone came up a few times. The chain recombines TRBV7-8 with TRBJ2-7; tentatively, D is TRBD2 (6 bases). Trimming took 4 bases from V and 8 from J, leaving 21 bases between them. Germline assignment: CDR1 SGHVS and CDR2 FQNEAQ. The CDR3 is 15 residues long. CDR3 in DNA: TGTGCCAGCAGCTCAGACGCGGAGGGCTACGTACAGCAGTACTTC. This translates into CASSSDAEGYVQQYF. The complete variable domain, with remaining parts taken from reference TRBV7-8 and TRBJ2-7, reads GAGVSQSPRYKVAKRGQDVALRCDPISGHVSLFWYQQALGQGPEFLTYFQNEAQLDKSGLPSDRFFAERPEGSVSTLKIQRTQQEDSAVYLCASSSDAEGYVQQYFGPGTRLTVT.

The chain has TRBV4-3 and TRBJ1-2, with 8 bases fitting TRBD1. CDR1 is LGHNA, CDR2 YSLEER, per germline. This CDR3 is built from 15 residues. Germline trimming cut 1 base from V and 4 bases from J; bases unmatched to any gene: 5. The CDR3 here is CASSQGTGFTYGYTF. The CDR3 DNA follows: TGCGCCAGCAGCCAAGGGACAGGGTTTACCTATGGCTACACCTTC.

The chain links TRBV29-1 to TRBJ2-2; D remains unclear. V was clipped by 3 bases and J by 0 bases, with 8 bases between them. There are 14 residues in the CDR3. Germline loops: CDR1 SQVTM, CDR2 ANQGSEA. The chain's CDR3 is CSVDGLTNTGELFF. CDR3 DNA: TGCAGCGTTGATGGGTTAACGAACACCGGGGAGCTGTTTTTT.

The V and J genes are TRBV6-5 and TRBJ1-1; D is perhaps TRBD1 (5 bases). The V end was cut by 2 bases, the J end by 2 bases, with 9 bases between. Per germline, CDR1 MNHEY and CDR2 SVGAGI. The CDR3 totals 14 residues. The CDR3 DNA reads as TGTGCCAGCAGTTACGTGCAGGGAAACACTGAAGCTTTCTTT. Residues: CASSYVQGNTEAFF.

The chain is built from TRBV5-1 and TRBJ2-1; D perhaps matches TRBD1 (5 bases). Germline values: CDR1 SGHRS, CDR2 YFSETQ. Trimming shortened V by 0 bases and J by 8 bases, and 15 bases separated the two germline ends. This CDR3 is built from 15 residues. The CDR3 region has the DNA TGCGCCAGCAGCTTGGCGACAGCTCGCGGAGATGAGCAGTTCTTC. Its protein is CASSLATARGDEQFF.

The chain has TRBV30 and TRBJ1-2, with D perhaps TRBD1 (6 bases). This CDR3 is built from 11 residues. With 5 bases removed from V and 6 bases from J, the gap between germline ends came to 10 bases. Germline CDR1 GTSNPN, CDR2 SVGIG (reference sequence). The CDR3 is CAWGRGNGYTF. In DNA, the CDR3 is TGTGCCTGGGGGAGGGGGAATGGCTACACCTTC.

The chain uses TRBV5-1 and TRBJ2-5; 7 bases match TRBD2. Germline-derived CDR1 and CDR2 are SGHRS and YFSETQ. J was trimmed by 5 bases and V by 7 bases; bases with no gene match: 14. The CDR3 has 15 amino acids. CDR3 coding DNA: TGCGCCAGCTCGGTGGTAGCGGGCCGAGGGGAGACCCAGTACTTC. Amino acid sequence: CASSVVAGRGETQYF.

The gene calls are TRBV19 and TRBJ1-2; TRBD1 might be the D (6 bases). Trimming cost V 6 bases and J 3 bases, with 17 bases left between them. The CDR3 is made up of 15 amino acids. Germline-derived CDR1 and CDR2 are LNHDA and SQIVND (reference sequence). The CDR3 DNA reads TGTGCCAGTAGCGTGGGCTGGACAGAAGACTATGGCTACACCTTC. This encodes CASSVGWTEDYGYTF.